The 22 T cell receptor beta chains listed next were all sequenced from one sample in a study of identifying expanded T cells in peripheral blood. Produced via immunoSEQ multiplex PCR; TCRdb's table is partial and in-frame only. Among approximately 100,000 clones listed, around 89% were seen once. The sample comprised blood. These receptors were taken from a person aged 18-69 years in good health.

The chain uses TRBV29-1 and TRBJ1-1; D uncertain. The CDR3 length is 14 residues. Germline loops: CDR1 SQVTM, CDR2 ANQGSEA. Trimming took off 4 bases at V and 0 bases at J, with 12 bases between the two ends. The DNA of the CDR3 is TGCAGCGTTGCGGGCAGAGCGATGAACACTGAAGCTTTCTTT. Translated: CSVAGRAMNTEAFF. Full variable domain (rest looked up from reference TRBV29-1 and TRBJ1-1): SAVISQKPSRDICQRGTSLTIQCQVDSQVTMMFWYRQQPGQSLTLIATANQGSEATYESGFVIDKFPISRPNLTFSTLTVSNMSPEDSSIYLCSVAGRAMNTEAFFGQGTRLTVV.

The rearrangement uses TRBV16 and TRBJ1-5; D is perhaps TRBD1 (6 bases). The germline gives CDR1 KGHSY, CDR2 FQNENV. V dropped 2 bases and J dropped 6 bases, with 11 bases sitting between them. CDR3 length: 14 amino acids. The CDR3 spells CASSQITGSQPQHF. DNA for the CDR3: TGTGCCAGCAGCCAAATAACAGGGAGTCAGCCCCAGCATTTT. Using reference TRBV16 and TRBJ1-5 for the parts outside the CDR3, the full variable domain is GEEVAQTPKHLVRGEGQKAKLYCAPIKGHSYVFWYQQVLKNEFKFLISFQNENVFDETGMPKERFSAKCLPNSPCSLEIQATKLEDSAVYFCASSQITGSQPQHFGDGTRLSIL.

This chain joins TRBV6-5 and TRBJ2-7; 7 bases are a match to TRBD1. The germline V gene encodes CDR1 MNHEY and CDR2 SVGAGI. After removal of 7 bases from V and 9 bases from J, the junction contained 6 bases not matched to a gene. The CDR3 is 11 residues long. The CDR3 sequence is CASTYRGGQYF. The CDR3, as DNA: TGTGCCAGCACCTACAGGGGCGGGCAGTACTTC.

The table lists this clone with many counts. The chain combines TRBV7-8 with TRBJ1-6; D gene uncertain. Germline V lookup: CDR1 SGHVS, CDR2 FQNEAQ. CDR3 size: 13 residues. V shed 4 bases and J shed 8 bases, with 9 bases lying between them. CDR3 protein: CASSYWGDSPLHF. The DNA of the CDR3 is TGTGCCAGCAGCTACTGGGGTGATTCACCCCTCCACTTT.

V is TRBV6-1 and J is TRBJ2-5; 8 nucleotides align to TRBD1. There are 15 residues in the CDR3. V shed 1 base, J shed 6 bases, and the junction held 7 bases outside the gene matches. Germline-derived CDR1 and CDR2 are MNHNS and SASEGT. The CDR3 spells CASSEVLDRAQTQYF. CDR3 nucleotide sequence: TGTGCCAGCAGTGAAGTCCTGGACAGGGCCCAGACCCAGTACTTC.

V usage is TRBV10-2 and J usage is TRBJ2-1; 8 bases are shared with TRBD2. The junction had 8 bases not matched to a gene; V was cut back by 8 bases and J by 5 bases. The CDR3 extends over 14 amino acids. The germline gives CDR1 WSHSY, CDR2 SAAADI. The CDR3 protein is CASQGLGADNEQFF. CDR3 nucleotides: TGCGCCAGCCAGGGACTAGGAGCGGACAATGAGCAGTTCTTC.

The J gene is TRBJ2-7, the V gene TRBV28; D is uncertain. Trimming took 2 bases from V and 3 from J, leaving 11 bases between them. The CDR3 length is 14 residues. Germline-derived CDR1 and CDR2 are MDHEN and SYDVKM. CDR3 nucleotides: TGTGCCAGCAGTTTAACCGGGCCGAGCTACGAGCAGTACTTC. Its translation: CASSLTGPSYEQYF.

The rearrangement links TRBV20-1 to TRBJ1-1; perhaps TRBD1 as D (5 bases). The V end was cut by 0 bases, the J end by 10 bases, with 9 bases between. This CDR3 has 11 residues. Germline-derived CDR1 and CDR2 are DFQATT and SNEGSKA (reference sequence). For the CDR3, the DNA is TGCAGTGCTAGAGAGGGCAGGGTAGCTTTCTTT. Residues: CSAREGRVAFF.

This rearrangement joins TRBV18 to TRBJ1-6, with TRBD1 matching 7 bases. V lost 2 bases and J lost 6; bases outside the gene matches: 7. This CDR3 comprises 16 residues. Germline lookup yields CDR1 KGHSH and CDR2 LQKENI. The CDR3 reads CASSPAARGSNSPLHF. As DNA, the CDR3 is TGTGCCAGCTCACCAGCGGCCAGGGGGAGTAATTCACCCCTCCACTTT.

The V call is TRBV2, the J call TRBJ2-1, with TRBD1 matching 9 bases. Trimming took 4 bases from V and 9 from J; bases not matched to a gene: 7. This CDR3 is built from 14 residues. Per germline, CDR1 SNHLY and CDR2 FYNNEI. DNA for the CDR3: TGTGCCAGCAGTGTAAGGACAGGGGATACTGAGCAGTTCTTC. It yields the protein CASSVRTGDTEQFF.

The chain is built from TRBV6-5 and TRBJ1-3; D remains ambiguous. The CDR3 contains 13 residues. Germline CDR1 and CDR2: MNHEY and SVGAGI. V was trimmed by 7 bases and J by 4 bases, leaving 11 bases between them. CDR3 in amino acids: CASKSTPGNTIYF. The CDR3 DNA reads TGTGCCAGCAAAAGTACCCCCGGAAACACCATATATTTT.

V and J are TRBV28 and TRBJ1-5; 8 bases agree with TRBD1. Germline V CDR1 and CDR2: MDHEN, SYDVKM. The CDR3 contains 16 residues. V dropped 5 bases and J dropped 0; count of bases not matched to a gene: 6. CDR3 region: CASSPGTGYSNQPQHF. CDR3 nucleotides: TGTGCCAGCAGTCCTGGGACAGGTTATAGCAATCAGCCCCAGCATTTT.

This chain connects TRBV5-1 to TRBJ1-1; the D is unclear. This CDR3 is 14 amino acids long. Between the trimmed V and J ends, which lost 7 bases and 1 base, there was a span of 14 bases. The germline gives CDR1 SGHRS, CDR2 YFSETQ. The DNA of the CDR3 is TGCGCCAGCGTTCCTTATTCAGGGAACACTGAAGCTTTCTTT. This gives the protein CASVPYSGNTEAFF.

The rearrangement links TRBV10-3 to TRBJ2-4; D uncertain. Germline V gives CDR1 ENHRY, CDR2 SYGVKD. V was cut by 0 bases and J by 8 bases, with 11 bases left in between. This CDR3 has 14 amino acids. The CDR3 loop reads CAISESRLADIQYF. CDR3 nucleotides: TGTGCCATCAGTGAGTCTAGGCTGGCGGACATTCAGTACTTC.

The V gene is TRBV28, the J gene TRBJ2-3, with D possibly being TRBD2 (5 bases). Deletions cut 5 bases from V and 1 base from J, with 13 bases between. The length of the CDR3 is 15 residues. Germline V lookup: CDR1 MDHEN, CDR2 SYDVKM. The CDR3 protein is CASSMAMGGTDTQYF. The CDR3 region has the DNA TGTGCCAGCAGTATGGCGATGGGAGGCACAGATACGCAGTATTTT.

The J gene is TRBJ2-7, the V gene TRBV5-1; D perhaps matches TRBD2 (6 bases). CDR1 is SGHRS, CDR2 YFSETQ, per germline. V was shortened by 4 bases and J by 2 bases, with 16 bases between the two germline ends. The CDR3 length is 15 residues. The CDR3 region has the DNA TGCGCCAGCAGCCCCCTCCCCGGGAGACCCTACGAGCAGTACTTC. Protein sequence: CASSPLPGRPYEQYF. The full variable domain, completed using reference TRBV5-1 and TRBJ2-7, is KAGVTQTPRYLIKTRGQQVTLSCSPISGHRSVSWYQQTPGQGLQFLFEYFSETQRNKGNFPGRFSGRQFSNSRSEMNVSTLELGDSALYLCASSPLPGRPYEQYFGPGTRLTVT.

The chain uses TRBV5-1 and TRBJ2-7; 15 bases match TRBD2. The ends lost 3 bases at V and 0 bases at J; junction bases unmatched: 13. This CDR3 has 20 amino acids. CDR1 is SGHRS and CDR2 is YFSETQ in the germline V gene. The DNA of the CDR3 is TGCGCCAGCAGCTCATTTGCCGGGACTAGCGGGGGGCCATCCTCCTACGAGCAGTACTTC. It yields the protein CASSSFAGTSGGPSSYEQYF.

The chain recombines TRBV5-4 with TRBJ1-1, with D maybe TRBD1 (5 bases). With 2 bases removed from V and 5 bases from J, the gap between germline ends came to 13 bases. CDR1 and CDR2 (germline): SGHNT, YYREEE (reference sequence). This CDR3 has 14 residues. The CDR3 coding sequence is TGTGCCAGCAGCTTCGGGACCTTGGGGACTGAAGCTTTCTTT. Translation: CASSFGTLGTEAFF.

This rearrangement joins TRBV19 to TRBJ1-5; D unresolved. From germline, CDR1 is LNHDA and CDR2 SQIVND (reference sequence). The V and J ends lost 7 bases and 0 bases respectively, with 16 bases between them. The CDR3 loop spans 16 amino acids. The CDR3 loop reads CASKGRSFYSNQPQHF. In DNA, the CDR3 is TGTGCCAGTAAAGGCCGGTCGTTCTATAGCAATCAGCCCCAGCATTTT.

This chain joins TRBV20-1 and TRBJ2-1; TRBD1 matches 7 bases. Unmatched junction bases numbered 2, after V lost 6 bases and J lost 6 bases. There are 11 residues in the CDR3. Germline values: CDR1 DFQATT, CDR2 SNEGSKA (reference sequence). Written as DNA, the CDR3 is TGCAGTGCATACAGGGGCAATGAGCAGTTCTTC. It translates to CSAYRGNEQFF.

CDR3 in amino acids: CASSTGQGSGGGYTF. As DNA, the CDR3 is TGTGCCAGCAGTACCGGACAGGGGTCCGGGGGTGGCTACACCTTC. J is TRBJ1-2 and V is TRBV6-5, with 9 nucleotides matching TRBD1. The J segment lost 7 bases and the V segment lost 5 bases, leaving 11 bases of the junction unmatched. Germline V gene sequence: CDR1 MNHEY, CDR2 SVGAGI. This CDR3 has 15 amino acids.

V and J are TRBV11-2 and TRBJ2-2, with D maybe TRBD1 (5 bases). V was shortened by 6 bases and J by 3 bases, with 26 bases between the two germline ends. Germline V gives CDR1 SGHAT, CDR2 FQNNGV. The CDR3 contains 19 residues. DNA of the CDR3: TGTGCCAGCAGGTCCCATTTTGGGGCAGGGTATTTGGACACCGGGGAGCTGTTTTTT. Translation: CASRSHFGAGYLDTGELFF. Filled out from reference TRBV11-2 and TRBJ2-2, the complete variable domain reads EAGVAQSPRYKIIEKRQSVAFWCNPISGHATLYWYQQILGQGPKLLIQFQNNGVVDDSQLPKDRFSAERLKGVDSTLKIQPAKLEDSAVYLCASRSHFGAGYLDTGELFFGEGSRLTVL.